This T cell receptor beta chain was observed in a study of blood T cell repertoires in COVID-19. This clone came up once. This table comes from immunoSEQ multiplex PCR, and its TCRdb copy is limited to in-frame clones, with some not included. The sample comprises approximately 120,000 clones, around 76% of which are singletons, and more than 5.5% rests with the top ten. The CDR3 contains 16 residues. Germline V CDR1 and CDR2: SGHRS, YFSETQ. Deletions cut 4 bases from V and 4 bases from J, with 15 bases between. The sequence came from a man in his fifties or sixties with acute or convalescent COVID-19. Sequenced sample: peripheral blood. This chain joins TRBV5-1 and TRBJ2-6, with a weak D call TRBD1 (5 bases). The CDR3: CASSPLTGSGANVLTF. The CDR3 nucleotides are TGCGCCAGCAGCCCCTTAACAGGTTCCGGGGCCAACGTCCTGACTTTC. Filled out from reference TRBV5-1 and TRBJ2-6, the complete variable domain reads KAGVTQTPRYLIKTRGQQVTLSCSPISGHRSVSWYQQTPGQGLQFLFEYFSETQRNKGNFPGRFSGRQFSNSRSEMNVSTLELGDSALYLCASSPLTGSGANVLTFGAGSRLTVL.